The rows below give T cell receptor beta chains drawn from one sample of a study of blood T cell repertoires in COVID-19. The repertoire was sequenced with immunoSEQ multiplex PCR; TCRdb's copy has only in-frame clones and lacks some. Of fewer than 350,000 clones in the sample, 70% to 90% were seen once. Sequencing was performed on PBMCs or T cells enriched from blood (not recorded which). The receptors shown here come from a woman aged 40 to 50 with acute COVID-19. CDR3s include the opening cysteine and the closing phenylalanine or tryptophan. D genes are given only for firm matches. Expanded clones get a size class; other rows say once, few or many, or leave the size out.

TRBJ1-1,TRBV10-3,few,.,TGTGCCATCAGTGAGTCCTCGCGCCAGGGAAACACTGAAGCTTTCTTT,CAISESSRQGNTEAFF
TRBJ2-5,TRBV27,once,.,TGTGCCAGCAGTTTGGGGGGAGGGGGGGGGAAGACCCAGTACTTC,CASSLGGGGGKTQYF
TRBJ2-7,TRBV7-8,once,.,TGTGCCAGCGGCCAATCGGGGTACACGATCGAGCAGTACTTC,CASGQSGYTIEQYF
TRBJ2-5,TRBV6-1,.,.,TGTGCCAGCAGTGAATTATTGGCTAGTCGGGGTCAAGAGACCCAGTACTTC,CASSELLASRGQETQYF
TRBJ2-7,TRBV9,.,.,TGTGCCAGCAGCGTGGAGGCTTCGAGGAGACGTGGGGAGCAGTACTTC,CASSVEASRRRGEQYF
TRBJ1-1,TRBV6-2/TRBV6-3,once,TRBD1,TGTGCCAGCAGTTACTCGAAGTGGTACAGGGGCGGCATGAACACTGAAGCTTTCTTT,CASSYSKWYRGGMNTEAFF
TRBJ1-2,TRBV10-3,.,TRBD1,TGTGCCATCGAGGACAGGGGGAACTATGGCTACACCTTC,CAIEDRGNYGYTF
TRBJ2-7,TRBV25-1,.,TRBD2,TGTGCCAGCAGGGGGGGTGGCGGGAGCTACGAGCAGTACTTC,CASRGGGGSYEQYF
TRBJ1-2,TRBV18,.,TRBD1,TGTGCCAGCTCACCAGGCACCGGGACAGGGCCCGCCCCCAACTATGGCTACACCTTC,CASSPGTGTGPAPNYGYTF
TRBJ2-7,TRBV28,.,.,TGTGCCAGCAGTTCAATTGGGCAGGGATTAAACGAGCAGTACTTC,CASSSIGQGLNEQYF
TRBJ1-5,TRBV19,.,.,TGTGCCAGTAGTATTACGGTCGGCAATCAGCCCCAGCATTTT,CASSITVGNQPQHF
TRBJ1-1,TRBV5-1,.,TRBD1,TGCGCCAGCAGCTTGAGTAGTATCTTGACAGGGGAAGCTTTCTTT,CASSLSSILTGEAFF
TRBJ1-5,TRBV28,.,TRBD1,TGTGCCAGCAGTCCACGAATGACAGGGGGAGGCCAGCCCCAGCATTTT,CASSPRMTGGGQPQHF
TRBJ2-7,TRBV7-9,few,.,TGTGCCAGCAGCTTTTCGGGGTACGAGCAGTACTTC,CASSFSGYEQYF
TRBJ1-1,TRBV13,.,.,TGTGCCAGCAGCTTATTCAGGGTGGGCACTGAAGCTTTCTTT,CASSLFRVGTEAFF
TRBJ1-3,TRBV6-6,.,.,TGTGCCAGCAGTTACGACAGAGCCTCTGGAAACACCATATATTTT,CASSYDRASGNTIYF
TRBJ1-5,TRBV10-3,.,.,TGTGCCATCAGTGATACCGACTACAGCAATCAGCCCCAGCATTTT,CAISDTDYSNQPQHF
TRBJ2-2,TRBV6-5,.,TRBD2,TGTGCCAGCACTATGGGACTAGCGATTACCGGGGAGCTGTTTTTT,CASTMGLAITGELFF
TRBJ1-1,TRBV5-5,.,TRBD1,TGTGCCAGCAGCCTGACAGGGGTTTCGAGCACTGAAGCTTTCTTT,CASSLTGVSSTEAFF
TRBJ2-2,TRBV7-9,.,TRBD2,TGTGCCAGCTTGAGGACTAGCGGTAACACCGGGGAGCTGTTTTTT,CASLRTSGNTGELFF
TRBJ2-2,TRBV7-2,.,TRBD2,TGTGCCAGCAGCGAAAGACTAGCGGGGGTCGGGGAGCTGTTTTTT,CASSERLAGVGELFF
TRBJ2-7,TRBV12-5,.,TRBD2,TGTGCTAGTGGTTTTAGCGGGGCGGCCCCCTACGAGCAGTACTTC,CASGFSGAAPYEQYF
TRBJ1-1,TRBV7-2,.,.,TGTGCCAGCAGCTTAATGGGGGCGCGGAACACTGAAGCTTTCTTT,CASSLMGARNTEAFF
TRBJ1-6,TRBV3-1/TRBV3-2,.,TRBD1,TGTGCCAGCAGCCCTCGACAGGGTTCGAATTCACCCCTCCACTTT,CASSPRQGSNSPLHF
TRBJ1-1,TRBV5-1,.,.,TGCGCCAGCAGCTGGGAGAAGGCAGGGACTGGAGCTTTCTTT,CASSWEKAGTGAFF
TRBJ2-3,TRBV3-1/TRBV3-2,.,TRBD2,TGTGCCAGCAGCCAGGGACTAGCGGCTACAGATACGCAGTATTTT,CASSQGLAATDTQYF
TRBJ2-7,TRBV9,.,.,TGTGCCAGCAGCTTGGGCCAGGACAACGCCTTTCCCTACGAGCAGTACTTC,CASSLGQDNAFPYEQYF